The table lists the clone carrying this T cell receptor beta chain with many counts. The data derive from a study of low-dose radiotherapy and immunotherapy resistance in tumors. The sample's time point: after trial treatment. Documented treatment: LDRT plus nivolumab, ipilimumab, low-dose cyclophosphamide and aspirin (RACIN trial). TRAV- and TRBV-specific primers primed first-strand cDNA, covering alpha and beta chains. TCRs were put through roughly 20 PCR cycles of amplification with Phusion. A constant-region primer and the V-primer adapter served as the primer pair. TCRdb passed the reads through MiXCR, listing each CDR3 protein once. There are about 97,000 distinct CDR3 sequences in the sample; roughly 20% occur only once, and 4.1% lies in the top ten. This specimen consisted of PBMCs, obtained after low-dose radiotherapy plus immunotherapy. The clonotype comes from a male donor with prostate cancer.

DNA of the CDR3: TGCAGTGCTGTAACCGGGACAGGGGGCGGTGGTGGCTACACCTTC. Its translation is CSAVTGTGGGGGYTF. The J gene is TRBJ1-2, the V gene TRBV20-1; 12 positions match TRBD1. The CDR3 has 15 amino acids. Germline V lookup: CDR1 DFQATT, CDR2 SNEGSKA (reference sequence). With V trimmed by 5 bases and J by 7 bases, 11 bases remained unmatched.